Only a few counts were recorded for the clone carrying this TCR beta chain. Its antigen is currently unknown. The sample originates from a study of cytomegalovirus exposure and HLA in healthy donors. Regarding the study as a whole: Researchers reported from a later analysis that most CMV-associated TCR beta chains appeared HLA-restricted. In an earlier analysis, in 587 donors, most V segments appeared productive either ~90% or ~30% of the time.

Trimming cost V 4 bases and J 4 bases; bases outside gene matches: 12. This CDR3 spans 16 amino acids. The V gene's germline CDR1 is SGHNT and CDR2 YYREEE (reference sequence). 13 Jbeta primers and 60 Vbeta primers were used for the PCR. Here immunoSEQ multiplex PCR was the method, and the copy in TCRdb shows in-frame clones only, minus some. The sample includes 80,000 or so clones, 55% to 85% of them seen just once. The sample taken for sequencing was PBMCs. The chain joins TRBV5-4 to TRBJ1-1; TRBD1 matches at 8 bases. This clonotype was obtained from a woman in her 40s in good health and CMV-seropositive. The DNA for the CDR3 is TGTGCCAGCAGCATTGCCAGGGGGCAAGAGGTCACTGAAGCTTTCTTT. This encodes CASSIARGQEVTEAFF.